What follows are 13 T cell receptor beta chains derived from one specimen sequenced in a study of T cell changes during pregnancy in multiple sclerosis (dated 2019 in TCRdb). The library was made by the immunoSEQ multiplex PCR assay. Drawn from immuneACCESS, this table holds only the in-frame rearrangements with V and J called that TCRdb kept. Clones are partly lost; checked studies trace under half to an unresolved V gene and leave the rest unexplained. This sample gives about 80,000 clones in total; about 92% of them show up just once. Roughly 2.5% of the sample is held by the ten biggest clonotypes. Sequenced material: peripheral blood, taken before pregnancy. These receptors were obtained from a female donor with multiple sclerosis, enrolled in a pregnancy study.

The chain joins TRBV5-1 to TRBJ2-7; TRBD2 is a possible D gene (6 bases). Germline CDR1 SGHRS, CDR2 YFSETQ. V lost 1 base and J 3 bases, leaving 11 bases between the germline ends. CDR3 length: 14 residues. The CDR3, as DNA: TGCGCCAGCAGCTTGAGGGACTTCGACTACGAGCAGTACTTC. Its protein product is CASSLRDFDYEQYF.

V is TRBV5-1 and J is TRBJ2-1, with D possibly being TRBD1 (7 bases). Germline assignment: CDR1 SGHRS and CDR2 YFSETQ. V was clipped by 4 bases and J by 2 bases, with 13 bases between them. This CDR3 is 15 amino acids long. The DNA for the CDR3 is TGCGCCAGCAGCCCCATCAGGGGGGCCTACAATGAGCAGTTCTTC. Amino acid sequence: CASSPIRGAYNEQFF.

Written as DNA, the CDR3 is TGTGCCAGCAGCTTCTCAGGGGGACAGACAGAAAAACTGTTTTTT. Encoded protein: CASSFSGGQTEKLFF. The chain has TRBV7-6 and TRBJ1-4, with TRBD1 identical over 7 bases. CDR3 length equals 15 residues. CDR1 and CDR2 (germline): SGHVS, FNYEAQ. Trimming cost V 3 bases and J 8 bases; bases outside gene matches: 9.

This clone was detected only a few times. The V call is TRBV14, the J call TRBJ1-1; D is possibly TRBD1 (6 bases). CDR1 is SGHDN, CDR2 FVKESK, per germline. This CDR3 comprises 14 residues. Deletions cut 6 bases from V and 3 bases from J, with 14 bases between. For the CDR3, the DNA is TGTGCCAGCAGTCAAAGGGGGAGGGACACTGAAGCTTTCTTT. Amino acid sequence: CASSQRGRDTEAFF.

To note about this clone: The junction and the germline gene differ at one end; a read error may be behind it. The chain employs TRBV5-8 and TRBJ2-7, with D possibly matching TRBD2 (5 bases). This CDR3 has 14 residues. The V gene's germline CDR1 is SGHTS and CDR2 YDEGEE. CDR3: CASSLDGETYEQYF. The DNA of the CDR3 is TGTGCCAGCAGTTTGGACGGGGAGACCTACGAGCAGTACTTC.

The chain is built from TRBV4-2 and TRBJ1-4, with 8 positions matching TRBD1. The V and J ends lost 0 bases and 12 bases, in that order; junction bases with no gene match: 6. This CDR3 is built from 14 residues. Per the germline V gene, CDR1 is LGHNA and CDR2 is YNFKEQ. CDR3 sequence (DNA): TGTGCCAGCAGCCAAGAGGGACAGGTCGGGGAACTGTTTTTT. Amino acids: CASSQEGQVGELFF.

The rearrangement links TRBV6-5 to TRBJ2-1; 10 bases align to TRBD1. V dropped 0 bases and J dropped 3; count of bases not matched to a gene: 2. The CDR3 is made up of 16 amino acids. Germline CDR1 and CDR2: MNHEY and SVGAGI. CDR3 region: CASSYSRTGGYNEQFF. CDR3 bases: TGTGCCAGCAGTTACTCTAGGACAGGGGGCTACAATGAGCAGTTCTTC.

The rearrangement joins TRBV19 to TRBJ2-7; D possibly corresponds to TRBD2 (6 bases). Per germline, CDR1 LNHDA and CDR2 SQIVND (reference sequence). Trimming took 6 bases from V and 0 from J, leaving 21 bases between them. The CDR3 runs to 17 residues. This CDR3 is CASSSMGRERLSYEQYF. The CDR3 DNA is TGTGCCAGTAGCTCCATGGGGCGGGAACGCCTCTCCTACGAGCAGTACTTC.

This clone was recorded once. The rearrangement links TRBV14 to TRBJ2-6; TRBD2 might be the D (6 bases). Trimming took 6 bases from V and 4 from J, leaving 16 bases between them. Germline lookup yields CDR1 SGHDN and CDR2 FVKESK. The length of the CDR3 is 16 residues. This CDR3 reads CASSGGRLAGANVLTF. The CDR3 DNA is TGTGCCAGCAGTGGGGGGAGGCTGGCAGGGGCCAACGTCCTGACTTTC.

V is TRBV29-1 and J is TRBJ2-5, with 7 nucleotides matching TRBD1. Trimming at V came to 6 bases and at J to 5 bases, leaving 15 bases not matched to a gene. The CDR3 contains 15 residues. Germline V gene data show CDR1 as SQVTM and CDR2 as ANQGSEA. Here the CDR3 reads CSVAQQRGQYETQYF. CDR3 DNA: TGCAGCGTCGCGCAACAAAGGGGGCAGTATGAGACCCAGTACTTC.

The rearrangement joins TRBV28 to TRBJ1-2; 10 bases line up with TRBD1. Trimming at V came to 10 bases and at J to 4 bases, leaving 3 bases not matched to a gene. The germline CDR1 and CDR2 sequences are MDHEN and SYDVKM. The length of the CDR3 is 12 residues. CDR3 protein: CATGTGAYGYTF. The CDR3 DNA reads TGTGCCACCGGGACAGGGGCCTATGGCTACACCTTC.

The chain recombines TRBV29-1 with TRBJ2-5; TRBD2 agrees at 11 bases. J lost 6 bases, V lost 2 bases, and 5 bases had no gene match. The CDR3 extends over 14 amino acids. Germline CDR1 SQVTM, CDR2 ANQGSEA. CDR3 residues: CSVELAGGGKTQYF. CDR3 in DNA: TGCAGCGTTGAACTAGCGGGAGGAGGAAAGACCCAGTACTTC. The complete variable domain, with remaining parts taken from reference TRBV29-1 and TRBJ2-5, reads SAVISQKPSRDICQRGTSLTIQCQVDSQVTMMFWYRQQPGQSLTLIATANQGSEATYESGFVIDKFPISRPNLTFSTLTVSNMSPEDSSIYLCSVELAGGGKTQYFGPGTRLLVL.

The chain is built from TRBV2 and TRBJ1-1; 9 bases map to TRBD1. The germline V gene has CDR1 SNHLY and CDR2 FYNNEI. This CDR3 has 18 residues. J lost 1 base, V lost 5 bases, and 14 bases had no gene match. The CDR3 is CASSISTGTGFANTEAFF. The CDR3 coding sequence is TGTGCCAGCAGTATCAGTACCGGGACAGGGTTTGCGAACACTGAAGCTTTCTTT.